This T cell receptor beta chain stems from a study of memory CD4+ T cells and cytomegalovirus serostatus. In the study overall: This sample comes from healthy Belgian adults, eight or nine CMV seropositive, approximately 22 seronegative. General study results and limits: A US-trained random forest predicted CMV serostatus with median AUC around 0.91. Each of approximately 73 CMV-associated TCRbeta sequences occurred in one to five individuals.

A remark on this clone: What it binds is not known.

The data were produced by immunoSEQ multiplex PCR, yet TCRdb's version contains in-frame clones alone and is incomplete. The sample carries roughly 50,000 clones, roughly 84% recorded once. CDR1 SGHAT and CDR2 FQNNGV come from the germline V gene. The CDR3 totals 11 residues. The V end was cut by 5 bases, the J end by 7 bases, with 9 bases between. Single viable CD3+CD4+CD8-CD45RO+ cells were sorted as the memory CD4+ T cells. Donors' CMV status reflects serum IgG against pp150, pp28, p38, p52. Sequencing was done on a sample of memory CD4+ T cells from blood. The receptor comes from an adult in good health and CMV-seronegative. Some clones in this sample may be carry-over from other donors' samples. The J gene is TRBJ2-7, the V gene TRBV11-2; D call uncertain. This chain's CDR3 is CASSPDLEQYF. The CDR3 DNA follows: TGTGCCAGCAGCCCCGACCTGGAGCAGTACTTC.